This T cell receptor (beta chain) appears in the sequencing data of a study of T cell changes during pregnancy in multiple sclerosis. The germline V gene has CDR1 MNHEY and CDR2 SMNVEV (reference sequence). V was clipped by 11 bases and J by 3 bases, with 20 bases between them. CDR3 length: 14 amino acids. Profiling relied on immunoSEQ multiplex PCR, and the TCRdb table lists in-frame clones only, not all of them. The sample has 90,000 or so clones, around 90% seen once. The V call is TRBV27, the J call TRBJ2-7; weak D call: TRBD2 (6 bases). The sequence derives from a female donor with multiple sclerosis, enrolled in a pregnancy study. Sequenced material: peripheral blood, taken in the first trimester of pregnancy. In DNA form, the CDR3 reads TGTGCCCCCTCGACGGGGCGGGGATACTACGAGCAGTACTTC. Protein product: CAPSTGRGYYEQYF.